This TCR beta chain was profiled in a study of spatial heterogeneity in lung cancer. Time point noted: sample taken at primary tumor resection. Germline CDR1 is MGHDK and CDR2 is SYGVNS. The ends were cut back, 0 bases at V and 9 bases at J, with 9 bases in the middle. This CDR3 region has 14 residues. Study-wide findings and caveats: Blood showed ubiquitous tumor TCRs more often at resection than at routine follow-up.

TCRdb reprocessed the 5' RACE reads with MiXCR, giving one entry per CDR3 protein. The data show tens of thousands of distinct CDR3 sequences, with 7.5% seen just once and approximately 30% held by the top ten. This clonotype was observed at least ten times. The antigen remains unidentified. The sequence was collected from a male donor with early-stage non-small cell lung cancer. The source material was PBMCs, sampled at surgery. The chain couples TRBV25-1 to TRBJ1-6; D uncertain. Written as DNA, the CDR3 is TGTGCCAGCAGTGAATACGCCACGATTTCACCCCTCCACTTT. Its protein product is CASSEYATISPLHF.